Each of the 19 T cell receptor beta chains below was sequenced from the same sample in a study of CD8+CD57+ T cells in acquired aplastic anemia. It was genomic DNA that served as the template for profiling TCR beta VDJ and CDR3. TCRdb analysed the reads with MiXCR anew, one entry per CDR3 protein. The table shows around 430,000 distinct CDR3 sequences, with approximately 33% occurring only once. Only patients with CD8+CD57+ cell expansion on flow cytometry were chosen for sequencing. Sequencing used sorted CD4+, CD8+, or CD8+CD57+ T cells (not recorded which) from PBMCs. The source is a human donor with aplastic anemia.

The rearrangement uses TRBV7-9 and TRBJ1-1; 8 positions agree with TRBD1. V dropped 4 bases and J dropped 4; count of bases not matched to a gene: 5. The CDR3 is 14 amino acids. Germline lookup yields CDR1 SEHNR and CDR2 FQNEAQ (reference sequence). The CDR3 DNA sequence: TGTGCCAGCAGCTCGGACAGGGCTATCACTGAAGCTTTCTTT. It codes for CASSSDRAITEAFF.

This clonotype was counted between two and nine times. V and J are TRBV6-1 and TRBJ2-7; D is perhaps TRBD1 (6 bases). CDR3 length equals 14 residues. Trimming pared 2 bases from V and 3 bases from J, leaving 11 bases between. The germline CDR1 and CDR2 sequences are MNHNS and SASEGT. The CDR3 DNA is TGTGCCAGCAGTGAAAAGGGACAAAACTACGAGCAGTACTTC. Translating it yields CASSEKGQNYEQYF.

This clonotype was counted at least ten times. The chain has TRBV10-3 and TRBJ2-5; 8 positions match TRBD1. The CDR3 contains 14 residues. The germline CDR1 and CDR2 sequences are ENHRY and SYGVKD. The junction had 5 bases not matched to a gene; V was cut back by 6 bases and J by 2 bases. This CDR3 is CAIRGTGVQETQYF. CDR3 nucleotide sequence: TGTGCCATCAGGGGGACAGGAGTGCAAGAGACCCAGTACTTC.

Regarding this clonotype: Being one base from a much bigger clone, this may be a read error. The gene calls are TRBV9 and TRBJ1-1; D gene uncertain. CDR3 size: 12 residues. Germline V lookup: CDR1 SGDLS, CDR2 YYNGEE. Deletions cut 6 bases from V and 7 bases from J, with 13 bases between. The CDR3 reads CASNVYGGEAFF. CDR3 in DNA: TGTGCCAGCAACGTCTACGGAGGTGAAGCTTTCTTT.

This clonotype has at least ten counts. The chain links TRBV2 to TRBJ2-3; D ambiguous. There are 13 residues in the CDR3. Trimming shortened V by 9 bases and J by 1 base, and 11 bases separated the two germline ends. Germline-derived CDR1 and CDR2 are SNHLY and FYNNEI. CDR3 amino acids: CASSPDGTDTQYF. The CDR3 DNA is TGTGCCAGTTCCCCGGACGGCACAGATACGCAGTATTTT.

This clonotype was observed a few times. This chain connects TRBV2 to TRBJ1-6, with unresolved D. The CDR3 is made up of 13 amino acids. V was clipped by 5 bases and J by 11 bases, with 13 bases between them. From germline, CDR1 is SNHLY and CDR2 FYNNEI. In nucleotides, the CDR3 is TGTGCCAGCAGTTTCTGGCAGGCGGCACCCCTCCACTTT. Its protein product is CASSFWQAAPLHF.

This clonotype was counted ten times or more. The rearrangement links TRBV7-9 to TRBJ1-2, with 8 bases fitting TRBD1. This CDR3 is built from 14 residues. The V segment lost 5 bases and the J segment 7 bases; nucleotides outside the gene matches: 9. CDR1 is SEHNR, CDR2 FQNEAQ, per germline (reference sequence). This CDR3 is CASSLTGQEGGYTF. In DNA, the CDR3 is TGTGCCAGCAGCCTTACGGGACAGGAGGGTGGCTACACCTTC.

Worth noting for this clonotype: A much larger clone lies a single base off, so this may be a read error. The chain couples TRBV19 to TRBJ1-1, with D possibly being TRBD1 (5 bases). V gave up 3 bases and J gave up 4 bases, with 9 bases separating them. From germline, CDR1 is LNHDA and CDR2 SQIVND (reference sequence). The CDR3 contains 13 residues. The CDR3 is CASSISGRTEAFF. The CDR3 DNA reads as TGTGCCAGTAGTATTTCAGGGCGCACTGAAGCTTTCTTT.

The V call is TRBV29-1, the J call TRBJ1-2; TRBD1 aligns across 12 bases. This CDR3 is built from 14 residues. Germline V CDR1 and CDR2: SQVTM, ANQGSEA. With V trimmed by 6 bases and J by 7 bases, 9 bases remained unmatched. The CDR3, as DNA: TGCAGCGTGACCGGGACAGGGGGCGTAGGTGGCTACACCTTC. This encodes CSVTGTGGVGGYTF. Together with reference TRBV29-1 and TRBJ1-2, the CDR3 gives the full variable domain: SAVISQKPSRDICQRGTSLTIQCQVDSQVTMMFWYRQQPGQSLTLIATANQGSEATYESGFVIDKFPISRPNLTFSTLTVSNMSPEDSSIYLCSVTGTGGVGGYTFGSGTRLTVV.

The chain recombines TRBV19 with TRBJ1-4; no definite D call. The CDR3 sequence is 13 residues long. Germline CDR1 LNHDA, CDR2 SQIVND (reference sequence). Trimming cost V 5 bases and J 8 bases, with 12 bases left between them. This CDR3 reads CASSVDPEEKLFF. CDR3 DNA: TGTGCCAGTAGTGTTGACCCGGAAGAAAAACTGTTTTTT.

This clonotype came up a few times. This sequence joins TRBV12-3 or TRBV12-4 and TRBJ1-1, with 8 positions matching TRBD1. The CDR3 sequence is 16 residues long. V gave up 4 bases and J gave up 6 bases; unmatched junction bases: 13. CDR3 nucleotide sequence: TGTGCCAGCAGTTACGCGACAGGGGCGTTTGACTCTGAAGCTTTCTTT. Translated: CASSYATGAFDSEAFF.

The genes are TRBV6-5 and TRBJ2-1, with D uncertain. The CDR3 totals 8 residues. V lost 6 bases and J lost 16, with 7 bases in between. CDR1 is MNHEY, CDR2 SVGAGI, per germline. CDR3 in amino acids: CASRNSFF. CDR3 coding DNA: TGTGCCAGCAGGAATTCATTCTTC.

Written as DNA, the CDR3 is TGTGCCAGCAGCCCCCGACTAGCGGGAGAGTACGAGCAGTACTTC. Protein product: CASSPRLAGEYEQYF. V usage is TRBV9 and J usage is TRBJ2-7; 12 nucleotides align to TRBD2. Germline loops: CDR1 SGDLS, CDR2 YYNGEE. This CDR3 is built from 15 residues. V trimming: 4 bases; J trimming: 4 bases; junction bases outside the gene matches: 6.

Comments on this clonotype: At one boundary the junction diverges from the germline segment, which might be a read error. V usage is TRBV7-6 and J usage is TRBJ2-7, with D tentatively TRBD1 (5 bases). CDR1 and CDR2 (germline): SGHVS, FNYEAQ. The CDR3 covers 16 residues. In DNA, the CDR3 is TGTGCCAGCAGCTTAGGGAGTAGGGGCACTTCTGGCGAGCAGTGCTTT. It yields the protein CASSLGSRGTSGEQCF.

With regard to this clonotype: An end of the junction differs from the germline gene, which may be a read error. Written as DNA, the CDR3 is TGTGCCAGCAGTTACTGGACTAGGGGGGTCGGGGAGCTGTTTTTT. Translation gives CASSYWTRGVGELFF. J is TRBJ2-2 and V is TRBV10-3; possible D gene TRBD2, 7 bases. This CDR3 has 15 amino acids. Germline V gene data show CDR1 as ENHRY and CDR2 as SYGVKD.

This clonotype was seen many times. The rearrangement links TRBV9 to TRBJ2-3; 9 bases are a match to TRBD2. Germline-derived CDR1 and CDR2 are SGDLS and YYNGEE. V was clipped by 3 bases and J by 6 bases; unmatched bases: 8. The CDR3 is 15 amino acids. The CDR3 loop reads CASSGGTSRSDTQYF. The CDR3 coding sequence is TGTGCCAGCAGCGGTGGGACTAGCCGTTCGGATACGCAGTATTTT.

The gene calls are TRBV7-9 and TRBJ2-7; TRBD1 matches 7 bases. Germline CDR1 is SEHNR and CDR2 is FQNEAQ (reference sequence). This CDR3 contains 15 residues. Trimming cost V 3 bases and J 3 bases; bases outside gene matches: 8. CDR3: CASSFGGQINYEQYF. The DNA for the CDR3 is TGTGCCAGCAGCTTTGGGGGACAGATAAACTACGAGCAGTACTTC.

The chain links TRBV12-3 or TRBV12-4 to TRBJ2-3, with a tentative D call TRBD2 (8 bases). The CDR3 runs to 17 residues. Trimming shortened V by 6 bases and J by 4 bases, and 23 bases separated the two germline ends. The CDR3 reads CASSLRGGRTSPDTQYF. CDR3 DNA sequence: TGTGCCAGCAGCCTAAGAGGGGGCCGGACTAGCCCAGATACGCAGTATTTT.

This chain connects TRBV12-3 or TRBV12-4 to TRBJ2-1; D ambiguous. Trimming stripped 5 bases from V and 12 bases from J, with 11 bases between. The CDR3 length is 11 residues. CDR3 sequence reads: CASSVSPRQFF. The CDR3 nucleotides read TGTGCCAGCAGTGTGTCCCCAAGGCAGTTCTTC.